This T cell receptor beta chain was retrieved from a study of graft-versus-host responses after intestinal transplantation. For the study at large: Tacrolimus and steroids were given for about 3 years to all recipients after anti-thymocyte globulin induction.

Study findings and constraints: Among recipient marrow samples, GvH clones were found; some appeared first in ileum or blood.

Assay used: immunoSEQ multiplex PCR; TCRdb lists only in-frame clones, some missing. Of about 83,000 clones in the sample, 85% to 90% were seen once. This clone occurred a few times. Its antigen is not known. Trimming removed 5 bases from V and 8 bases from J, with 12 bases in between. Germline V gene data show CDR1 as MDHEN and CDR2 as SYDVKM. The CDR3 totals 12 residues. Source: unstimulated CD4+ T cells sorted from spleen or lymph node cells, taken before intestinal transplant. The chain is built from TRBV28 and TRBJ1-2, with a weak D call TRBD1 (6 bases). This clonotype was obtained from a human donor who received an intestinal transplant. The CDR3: CASSAQGRGYTF. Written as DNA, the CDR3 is TGTGCCAGCAGTGCACAGGGTAGAGGCTACACCTTC.